This T cell receptor beta chain derives from a study of cytomegalovirus exposure and HLA in healthy donors. Study findings and constraints: Some V segments (TRBV6-2 and TRBV6-3 among them) were excluded as indistinguishable. Later on, an analysis tied approximately 17,000 TCR beta sequences to HLA alleles at 0.05 false discovery rate. Analysis was carried out at a later point, and it linked a missense DCLRE1C variant to TCR beta V- and J-gene trimming.

In the PCR, 60 Vbeta and 13 Jbeta primers were used. Sequencing used immunoSEQ multiplex PCR; TCRdb keeps in-frame clones, though not all of them. The sample records 210,000 or so clones, about 85% being singletons. Germline CDR1 SGHAT, CDR2 FQNNGV. CDR3 size: 15 residues. V lost 5 bases, J lost 7 bases, and 10 bases stayed unmatched. On this clone itself: Its antigen is as yet unknown.

The sequence came from a girl between 2 and 10 years old in good health and CMV-seronegative. Sequenced input: PBMCs. The chain employs TRBV11-2 and TRBJ2-1; TRBD2 matches 8 bases. CDR3: CASSQALAGGNEQFF. CDR3 coding DNA: TGTGCCAGCAGCCAGGCTCTAGCGGGTGGAAATGAGCAGTTCTTC.